This T cell receptor beta chain stems from a study of T cell repertoires in aging, cancer and after chemotherapy. General observations from the study: The repertoire data cannot show anything about immunological memory following chemotherapy.

This clonotype is labeled as medium-sized (0.01 to 0.1%). Its antigen remains unidentified. TRB rearrangements spanning V, D and J were amplified using mixed TRB-A/B primers. TCRdb redid the calling of the multiplex PCR reads with MiXCR, one entry per CDR3 protein. The sample has about 1,400 distinct CDR3 sequences, under 25% seen once; the top ten hold about 35%. The germline CDR1 and CDR2 sequences are LNHDA and SQIVND (reference sequence). CDR3 length: 15 residues. Trimming pared 4 bases from V and 8 bases from J, leaving 17 bases between. Peripheral blood genomic DNA, not sorted cells or RNA, was the template.

Sequenced input: blood. This chain joins TRBV19 and TRBJ1-4; D gene ambiguous. The origin of this receptor is a human donor with a solid tumor. The CDR3, as DNA: TGTGCCAGTAGTACCTACGCAGTGGCGGGCGAAAAACTGTTTTTT. Its protein product is CASSTYAVAGEKLFF.